Sequencing of this T cell receptor (beta chain) was carried out in a study of T cells in Graves' hyperthyroidism and ophthalmopathy. Points from the study as a whole: Peripheral blood also featured most of the thyroid clonotypes expanded above 0.001.

This clonotype has at least ten counts. No antigen is known for it. V gave up 7 bases and J gave up 0 bases, with 12 bases separating them. The CDR3 sequence is 13 residues long. The germline CDR1 and CDR2 sequences are DFQATT and SNEGSKA (reference sequence). It was RNA transcripts that yielded the amplified TCR beta CDR3 regions. The TCR CDR3 was amplified in a first-round RT-PCR using the HTBI primer set. In TCRdb, the multiplex PCR reads were re-called with MiXCR into one record per CDR3 protein. This repertoire shows 550,000 to 800,000 distinct CDR3 sequences, about 15% found once; its top ten account for 8.4%.

This TCR was recovered from a man in his late teens or twenties with Graves' hyperthyroidism. The sample taken for sequencing was blood. The J gene is TRBJ1-1, the V gene TRBV20-1; D ambiguous. CDR3 nucleotide sequence: TGCAGTGGACTCAGCGCTTTGAACACTGAAGCTTTCTTT. It is translated as CSGLSALNTEAFF.